This T cell receptor (beta chain) was recorded in a study of shared clonotypes between healthy human individuals. Whole-study findings and limits: Rarefaction showed sorted-subset sequencing was incomplete despite large depth.

The junction had 14 bases not matched to a gene; V was cut back by 6 bases and J by 8 bases. The CDR3 consists of 16 residues. Germline V CDR1 and CDR2: ENHRY, SYGVKD. The naive CD8 population came from CD45RO-negative cells selected for CCR7, without terminally differentiated effector memory CD45RA+ cells. The method was immunoSEQ multiplex PCR; TCRdb's version includes in-frame clones alone and lacks a portion of them. The sample yields 600,000 or so clones, 95% seen once. Points on this clone: Its cognate antigen is unknown.

The TCR was taken from a woman aged 25 to 39 in good health. The genes are TRBV10-3 and TRBJ1-4; 8 bases align to TRBD1. The sample comprised naive CD8+ T cells sorted from blood. The CDR3 sequence: CAIRGENRGKGEKLFF. The CDR3 bases are TGTGCCATCAGAGGAGAGAACAGGGGGAAAGGAGAAAAACTGTTTTTT.